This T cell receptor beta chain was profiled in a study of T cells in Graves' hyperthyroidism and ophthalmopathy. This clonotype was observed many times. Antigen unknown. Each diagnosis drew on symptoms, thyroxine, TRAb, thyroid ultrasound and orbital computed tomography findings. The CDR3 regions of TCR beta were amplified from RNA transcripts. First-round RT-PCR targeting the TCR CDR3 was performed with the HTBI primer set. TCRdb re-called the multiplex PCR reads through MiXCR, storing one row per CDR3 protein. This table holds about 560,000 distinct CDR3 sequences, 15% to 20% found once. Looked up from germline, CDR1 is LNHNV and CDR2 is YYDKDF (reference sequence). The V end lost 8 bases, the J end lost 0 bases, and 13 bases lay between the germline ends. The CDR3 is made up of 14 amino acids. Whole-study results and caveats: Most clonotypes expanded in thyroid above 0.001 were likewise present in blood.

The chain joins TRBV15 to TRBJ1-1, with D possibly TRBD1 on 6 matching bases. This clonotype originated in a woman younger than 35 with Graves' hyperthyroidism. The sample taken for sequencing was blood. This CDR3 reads CATVNRDLNTEAFF. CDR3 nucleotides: TGTGCCACCGTAAACAGGGACCTGAACACTGAAGCTTTCTTT.